These 7 T cell receptor beta chains came from one sample sequenced in a study of long-term antiretroviral therapy in people with HIV. Researchers report immunoSEQ v3.0 was run at survey level. Produced via immunoSEQ multiplex PCR; TCRdb's table is partial and in-frame only. The table has tens of thousands of clones, roughly 96% seen once. This material consisted of unsorted PBMCs, taken 6 to 6.5 years after starting antiretroviral therapy. These receptors all come from a man between 25 and 39 years old with HIV.

This clone appeared a single time. CDR3 coding DNA: TGTGCCACCAGCAGCCATGAGGAGGCGTACACTGAAGCTTTCTTT. This sequence encodes CATSSHEEAYTEAFF. The rearrangement joins TRBV15 to TRBJ1-1; no clear D gene. V lost 3 bases to trimming and J lost 3 bases, with 14 bases between them. CDR3 size: 15 residues. Looked up from germline, CDR1 is LNHNV and CDR2 is YYDKDF (reference sequence). Full variable domain (rest looked up from reference TRBV15 and TRBJ1-1): DAMVIQNPRYQVTQFGKPVTLSCSQTLNHNVMYWYQQKSSQAPKLLFHYYDKDFNNEADTPDNFQSRRPNTSFCFLDIRSPGLGDTAMYLCATSSHEEAYTEAFFGQGTRLTVV.

This clone was seen more than once but under ten times. One junction end does not reproduce the germline sequence, and a read error may be involved. The chain combines TRBV7-7 with TRBJ2-7, with TRBD1 matching 10 bases. Germline V gene sequence: CDR1 SSHAT, CDR2 FNYEAQ (reference sequence). This CDR3 region has 15 residues. The CDR3 sequence: CASSAGQGEAYEQYF. The CDR3 DNA is TGTGCTAGCAGCGCAGGACAGGGGGAAGCCTACGAGCAGTACTTC.

The chain combines TRBV19 with TRBJ2-7; 10 nucleotides line up with TRBD2. The CDR3 covers 15 residues. In germline, CDR1 is LNHDA, CDR2 SQIVND (reference sequence). With 5 bases clipped from V and 5 bases from J, the junction kept 9 bases outside the gene matches. CDR3 loop: CASSSLAGGGHEQYF. CDR3 sequence (DNA): TGTGCCAGTAGTTCATTAGCGGGAGGTGGCCACGAGCAGTACTTC.

This clone occurred once. J is TRBJ2-2 and V is TRBV5-1; D is possibly TRBD1 (5 bases). Germline assignment: CDR1 SGHRS and CDR2 YFSETQ. The CDR3 is made up of 15 amino acids. V lost 0 bases and J 4 bases, leaving 10 bases between the germline ends. The CDR3 reads CASSLGGTGTGELFF. CDR3 DNA: TGCGCCAGCAGCTTGGGGGGCACGGGCACCGGGGAGCTGTTTTTT.

In DNA, the CDR3 is TGTGCCAGTGGGTACTCTGGAAACACCATATATTTT. Translated: CASGYSGNTIYF. This chain links TRBV19 with TRBJ1-3; D is uncertain. Trimming pared 8 bases from V and 0 bases from J, leaving 5 bases between. Germline assignment: CDR1 LNHDA and CDR2 SQIVND (reference sequence). This CDR3 spans 12 amino acids.

On this clone itself: The sample holds other DNA sequences that translate to the same CDR3. The V call is TRBV5-5, the J call TRBJ2-1, with TRBD2 matching 11 bases. This CDR3 has 15 residues. V dropped 0 bases and J dropped 6; count of bases not matched to a gene: 2. CDR1 SGHKS and CDR2 YYEKEE come from the germline V gene (reference sequence). DNA for the CDR3: TGTGCCAGCAGCTTGGGGCTAGCGGGAGGCAATGAGCAGTTCTTC. It encodes CASSLGLAGGNEQFF. Full variable domain (rest looked up from reference TRBV5-5 and TRBJ2-1): DAGVTQSPTHLIKTRGQQVTLRCSPISGHKSVSWYQQVLGQGPQFIFQYYEKEERGRGNFPDRFSARQFPNYSSELNVNALLLGDSALYLCASSLGLAGGNEQFFGPGTRLTVL.

CDR3 residues: CASSWGSPPGVAKNIQYF. The CDR3 DNA follows: TGTGCCAGCAGCTGGGGGAGCCCTCCGGGAGTAGCCAAAAACATTCAGTACTTC. This chain connects TRBV12-1 to TRBJ2-4; whether TRBD2, the table's D call, matches the DNA was not checked. TRBV12-1 represents a pseudogene. This CDR3 is built from 18 residues.